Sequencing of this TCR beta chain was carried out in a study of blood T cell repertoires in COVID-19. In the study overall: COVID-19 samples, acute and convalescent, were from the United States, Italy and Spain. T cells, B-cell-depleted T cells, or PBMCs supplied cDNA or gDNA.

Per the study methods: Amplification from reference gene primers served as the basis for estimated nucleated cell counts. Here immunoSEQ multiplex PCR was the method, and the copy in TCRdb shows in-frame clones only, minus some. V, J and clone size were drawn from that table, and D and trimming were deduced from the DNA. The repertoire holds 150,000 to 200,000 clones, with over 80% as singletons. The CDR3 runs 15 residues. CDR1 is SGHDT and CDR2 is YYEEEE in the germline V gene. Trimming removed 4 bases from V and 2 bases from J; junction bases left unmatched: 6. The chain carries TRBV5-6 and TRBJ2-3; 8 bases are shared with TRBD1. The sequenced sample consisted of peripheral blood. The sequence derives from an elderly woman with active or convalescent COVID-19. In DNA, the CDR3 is TGTGCCAGCAGCCCGACAGGGGACCCCACAGATACGCAGTATTTT. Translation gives CASSPTGDPTDTQYF.